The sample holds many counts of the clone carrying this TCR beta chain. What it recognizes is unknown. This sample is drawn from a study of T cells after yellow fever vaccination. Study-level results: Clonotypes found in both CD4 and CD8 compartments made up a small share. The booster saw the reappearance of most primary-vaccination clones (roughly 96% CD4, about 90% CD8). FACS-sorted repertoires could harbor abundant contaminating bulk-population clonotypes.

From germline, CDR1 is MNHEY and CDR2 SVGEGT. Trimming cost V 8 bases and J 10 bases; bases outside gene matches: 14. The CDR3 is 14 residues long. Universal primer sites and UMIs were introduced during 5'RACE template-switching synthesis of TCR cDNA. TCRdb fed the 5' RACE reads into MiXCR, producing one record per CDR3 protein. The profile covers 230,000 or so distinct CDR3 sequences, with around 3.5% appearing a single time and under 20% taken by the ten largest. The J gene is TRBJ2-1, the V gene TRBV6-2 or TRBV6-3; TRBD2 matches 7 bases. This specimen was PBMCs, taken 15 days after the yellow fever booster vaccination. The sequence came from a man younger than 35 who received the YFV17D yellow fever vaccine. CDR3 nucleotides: TGTGCCAGCGGCCTAAGACTAGCAAAGGAGGAGCAGTTCTTC. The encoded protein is CASGLRLAKEEQFF.